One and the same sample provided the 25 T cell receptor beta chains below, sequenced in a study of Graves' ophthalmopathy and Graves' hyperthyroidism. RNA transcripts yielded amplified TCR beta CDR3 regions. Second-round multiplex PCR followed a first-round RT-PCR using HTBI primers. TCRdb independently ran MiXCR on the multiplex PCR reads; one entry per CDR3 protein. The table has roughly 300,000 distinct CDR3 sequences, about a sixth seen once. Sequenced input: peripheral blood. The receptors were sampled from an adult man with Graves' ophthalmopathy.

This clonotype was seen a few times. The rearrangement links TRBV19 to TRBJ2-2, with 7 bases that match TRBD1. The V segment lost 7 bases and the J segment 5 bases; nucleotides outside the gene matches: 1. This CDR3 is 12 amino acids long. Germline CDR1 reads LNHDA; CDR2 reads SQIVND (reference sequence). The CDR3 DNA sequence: TGTGCCAGTACGGGACAGACCGGGGAGCTGTTTTTT. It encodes CASTGQTGELFF.

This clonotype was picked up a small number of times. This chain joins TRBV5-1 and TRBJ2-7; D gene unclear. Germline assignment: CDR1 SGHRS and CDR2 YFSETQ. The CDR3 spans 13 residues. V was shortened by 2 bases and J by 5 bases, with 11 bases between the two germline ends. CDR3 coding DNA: TGCGCCAGCAGCTTAGGGTTGGGCCACGAGCAGTACTTC. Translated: CASSLGLGHEQYF.

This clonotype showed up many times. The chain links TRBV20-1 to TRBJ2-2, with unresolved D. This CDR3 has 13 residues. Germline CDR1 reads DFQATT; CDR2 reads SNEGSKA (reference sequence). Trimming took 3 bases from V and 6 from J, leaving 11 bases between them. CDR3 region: CSARQILAGELFF. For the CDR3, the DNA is TGCAGTGCTAGGCAGATTTTGGCCGGGGAGCTGTTTTTT.

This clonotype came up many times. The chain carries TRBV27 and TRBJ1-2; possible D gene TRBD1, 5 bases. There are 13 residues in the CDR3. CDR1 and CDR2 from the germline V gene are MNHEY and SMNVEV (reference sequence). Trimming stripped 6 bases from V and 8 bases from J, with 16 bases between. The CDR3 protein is CASSEAGRYGYTF. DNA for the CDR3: TGTGCCAGCAGCGAAGCAGGGAGATACGGCTACACCTTC.

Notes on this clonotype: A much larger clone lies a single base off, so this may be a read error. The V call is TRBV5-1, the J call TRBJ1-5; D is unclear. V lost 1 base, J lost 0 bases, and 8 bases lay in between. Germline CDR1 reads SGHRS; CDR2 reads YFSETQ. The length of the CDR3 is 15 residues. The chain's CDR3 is CASSLTASSNQPQHF. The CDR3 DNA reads TGCGCCAGCAGCTTGACCGCCAGTAGCAATCAGCCCCAGCATTTT.

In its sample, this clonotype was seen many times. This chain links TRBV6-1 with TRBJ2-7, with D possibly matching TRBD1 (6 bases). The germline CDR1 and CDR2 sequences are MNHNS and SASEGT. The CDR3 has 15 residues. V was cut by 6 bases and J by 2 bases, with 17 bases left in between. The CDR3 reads CASRLQGEGAYEQYF. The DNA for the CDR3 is TGTGCCAGCAGACTACAGGGTGAAGGTGCCTACGAGCAGTACTTC.

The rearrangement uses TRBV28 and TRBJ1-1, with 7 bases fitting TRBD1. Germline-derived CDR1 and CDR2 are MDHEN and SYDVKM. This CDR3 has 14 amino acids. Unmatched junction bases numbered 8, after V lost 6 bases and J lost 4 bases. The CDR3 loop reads CASRIGAGGTEAFF. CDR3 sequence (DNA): TGTGCCAGCAGAATCGGGGCAGGGGGCACTGAAGCTTTCTTT.

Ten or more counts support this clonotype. Here the CDR3 reads CASSTGPGRPKEYEQYF. The CDR3 DNA sequence: TGTGCCAGCAGCACAGGTCCGGGGAGACCGAAAGAATACGAGCAGTACTTC. This rearrangement joins TRBV11-2 to TRBJ2-7, with D perhaps assigned TRBD1 or TRBD2 (5 bases each). The CDR3 covers 17 residues. Trimming took 5 bases from V and 4 from J, leaving 24 bases between them. The germline CDR1 and CDR2 sequences are SGHAT and FQNNGV.

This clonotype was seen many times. In DNA, the CDR3 is TGTGCCAGCAGCTTATCCGCGGATAACACTGAAGCTTTCTTT. This translates into CASSLSADNTEAFF. The rearrangement uses TRBV7-3 and TRBJ1-1; D gene ambiguous. This CDR3 is built from 14 residues. The germline gives CDR1 SGHTA, CDR2 FQGTGA. Trimming removed 2 bases at V and 2 bases at J, with 9 bases between.

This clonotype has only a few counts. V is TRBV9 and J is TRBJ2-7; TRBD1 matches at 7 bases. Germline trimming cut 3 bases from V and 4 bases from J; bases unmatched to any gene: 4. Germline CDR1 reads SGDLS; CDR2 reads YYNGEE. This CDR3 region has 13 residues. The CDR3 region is CASSDRQGYEQYF. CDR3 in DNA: TGTGCCAGCAGCGACCGACAGGGTTACGAGCAGTACTTC.

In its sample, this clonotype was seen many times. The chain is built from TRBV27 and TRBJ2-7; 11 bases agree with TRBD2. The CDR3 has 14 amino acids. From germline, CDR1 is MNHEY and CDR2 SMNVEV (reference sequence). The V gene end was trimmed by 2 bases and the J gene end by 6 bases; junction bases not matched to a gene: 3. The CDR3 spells CASSLVAGGLEQYF. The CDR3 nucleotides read TGTGCCAGCAGTTTAGTAGCGGGGGGGCTCGAGCAGTACTTC.

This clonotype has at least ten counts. CDR3 protein: CASSLEGILTDTQYF. The CDR3 nucleotides are TGTGCCAGCAGTTTAGAGGGGATTCTCACAGATACGCAGTATTTT. V and J are TRBV27 and TRBJ2-3; the D call may be TRBD1 or TRBD2 (5 bases each). Looked up from germline, CDR1 is MNHEY and CDR2 is SMNVEV (reference sequence). Trimming cost V 2 bases and J 2 bases, with 11 bases left between them. This CDR3 has 15 residues.

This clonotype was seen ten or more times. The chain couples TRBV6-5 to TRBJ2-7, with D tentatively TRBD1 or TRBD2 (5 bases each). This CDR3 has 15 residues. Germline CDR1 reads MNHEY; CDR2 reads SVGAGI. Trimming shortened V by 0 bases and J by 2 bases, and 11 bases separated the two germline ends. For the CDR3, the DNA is TGTGCCAGCAGTTACTCTCCCGGGACCCCCTACGAGCAGTACTTC. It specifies CASSYSPGTPYEQYF.

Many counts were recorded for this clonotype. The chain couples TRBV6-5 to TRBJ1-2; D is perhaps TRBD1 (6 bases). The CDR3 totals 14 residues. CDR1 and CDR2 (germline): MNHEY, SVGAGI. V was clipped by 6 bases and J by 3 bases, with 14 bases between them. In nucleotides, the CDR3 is TGTGCCAGCAGGGGAACAGGGTTGTACTATGGCTACACCTTC. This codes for CASRGTGLYYGYTF.

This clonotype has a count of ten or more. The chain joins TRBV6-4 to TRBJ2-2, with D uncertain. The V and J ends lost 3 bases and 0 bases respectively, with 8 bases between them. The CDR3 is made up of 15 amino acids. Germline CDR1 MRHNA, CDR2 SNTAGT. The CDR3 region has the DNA TGTGCCAGCAGTGATCGGGTCACGAACACCGGGGAGCTGTTTTTT. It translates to CASSDRVTNTGELFF.

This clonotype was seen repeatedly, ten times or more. CDR3 sequence: CASSLAWGAGANVLTF. DNA for the CDR3: TGTGCCAGCAGCTTAGCTTGGGGGGCTGGGGCCAACGTCCTGACTTTC. This chain links TRBV7-2 with TRBJ2-6; perhaps TRBD2 as D (6 bases). CDR1 and CDR2 from the germline V gene are SGHTA and FQGNSA. The CDR3 totals 16 residues. V was trimmed by 0 bases and J by 2 bases, leaving 8 bases between them.

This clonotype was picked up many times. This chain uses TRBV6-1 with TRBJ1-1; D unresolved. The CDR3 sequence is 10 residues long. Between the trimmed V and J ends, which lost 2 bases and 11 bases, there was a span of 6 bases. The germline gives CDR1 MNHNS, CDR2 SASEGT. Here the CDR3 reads CASSEMVAFF. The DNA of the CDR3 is TGTGCCAGCAGTGAAATGGTTGCTTTCTTT.

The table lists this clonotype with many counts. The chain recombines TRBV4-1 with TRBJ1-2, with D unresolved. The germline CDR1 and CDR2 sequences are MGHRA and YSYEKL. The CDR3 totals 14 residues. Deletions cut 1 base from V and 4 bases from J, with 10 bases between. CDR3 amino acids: CASSQVGGLYGYTF. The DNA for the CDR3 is TGCGCCAGCAGCCAAGTTGGAGGGCTCTATGGCTACACCTTC.

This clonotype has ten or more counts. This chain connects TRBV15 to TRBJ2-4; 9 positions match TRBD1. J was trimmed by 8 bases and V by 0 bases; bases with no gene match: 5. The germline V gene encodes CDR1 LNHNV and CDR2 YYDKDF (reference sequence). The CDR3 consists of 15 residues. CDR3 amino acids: CATSRDTGQGHIQYF. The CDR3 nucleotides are TGTGCCACCAGCAGAGATACGGGACAGGGCCACATTCAGTACTTC.

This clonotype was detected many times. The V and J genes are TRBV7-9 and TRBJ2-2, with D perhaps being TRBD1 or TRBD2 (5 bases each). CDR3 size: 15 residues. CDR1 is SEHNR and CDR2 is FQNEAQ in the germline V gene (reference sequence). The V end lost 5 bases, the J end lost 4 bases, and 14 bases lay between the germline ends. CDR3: CASSVGVGATGELFF. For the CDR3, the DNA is TGTGCCAGCAGCGTCGGAGTCGGGGCCACCGGGGAGCTGTTTTTT.

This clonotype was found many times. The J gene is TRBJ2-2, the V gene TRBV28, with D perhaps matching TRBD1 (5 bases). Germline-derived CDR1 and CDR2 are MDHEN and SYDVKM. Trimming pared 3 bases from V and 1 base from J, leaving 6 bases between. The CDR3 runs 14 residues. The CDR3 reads CASSFGQNTGELFF. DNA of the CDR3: TGTGCCAGCAGTTTTGGACAGAACACCGGGGAGCTGTTTTTT.

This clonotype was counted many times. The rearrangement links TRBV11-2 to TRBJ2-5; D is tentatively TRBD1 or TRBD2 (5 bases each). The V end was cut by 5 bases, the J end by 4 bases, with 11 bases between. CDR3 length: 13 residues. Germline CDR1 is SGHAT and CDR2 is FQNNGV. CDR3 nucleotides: TGTGCCAGCAGCCCGGGACCGCCAGAGACCCAGTACTTC. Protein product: CASSPGPPETQYF.

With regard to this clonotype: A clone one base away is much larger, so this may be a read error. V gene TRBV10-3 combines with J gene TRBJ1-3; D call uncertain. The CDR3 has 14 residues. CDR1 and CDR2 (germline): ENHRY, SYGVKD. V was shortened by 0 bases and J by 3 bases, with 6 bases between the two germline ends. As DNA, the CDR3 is TGTGCCATCAGTGAGTCCGGATTTGGAAACACCATATATTTT. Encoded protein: CAISESGFGNTIYF.

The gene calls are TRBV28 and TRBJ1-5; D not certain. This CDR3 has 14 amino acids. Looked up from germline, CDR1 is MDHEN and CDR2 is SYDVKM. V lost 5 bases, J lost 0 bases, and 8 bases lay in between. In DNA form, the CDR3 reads TGTGCCAGCAGTGGGGTGAATAGCAATCAGCCCCAGCATTTT. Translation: CASSGVNSNQPQHF.

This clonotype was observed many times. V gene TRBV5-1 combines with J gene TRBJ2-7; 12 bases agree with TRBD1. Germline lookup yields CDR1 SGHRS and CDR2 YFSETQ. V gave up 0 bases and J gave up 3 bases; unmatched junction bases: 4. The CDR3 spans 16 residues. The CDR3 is CASSLAGTGGFYEQYF. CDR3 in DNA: TGCGCCAGCAGCTTGGCCGGGACAGGGGGCTTCTACGAGCAGTACTTC.